Each of the 31 T cell receptor beta chains below was sequenced from the same sample in a study of blood T cell repertoires in COVID-19. Profiling relied on immunoSEQ multiplex PCR, and the TCRdb table lists in-frame clones only, not all of them. This table has tens of thousands of clones, just under 95% appearing once. Sequencing was done on a sample of peripheral blood. These receptors were collected from a human donor with active COVID-19. The donor label of this sample is uncertain.

This clone has just one count. CDR3 sequence (DNA): TGCGCCAGCAGGGGGGGGACACTCACCGGGGAGCTGTTTTTT. Protein sequence: CASRGGTLTGELFF. The gene calls are TRBV5-1 and TRBJ2-2; weak D call: TRBD2 (7 bases). The CDR3 covers 14 residues. Germline V lookup: CDR1 SGHRS, CDR2 YFSETQ. V was cut by 5 bases and J by 4 bases, with 12 bases left in between.

This chain connects TRBV5-4 to TRBJ2-1; 8 nucleotides line up with TRBD1. The CDR3 is 16 residues long. CDR1 SGHNT and CDR2 YYREEE come from the germline V gene (reference sequence). J lost 4 bases, V lost 4 bases, and 10 bases had no gene match. CDR3 sequence reads: CASSVRSGTGYNEQFF. Here the CDR3 DNA reads TGTGCCAGCAGCGTACGGTCCGGGACAGGATACAATGAGCAGTTCTTC.

V gene TRBV4-3 combines with J gene TRBJ2-4, with 10 bases aligning to TRBD1. The CDR3 contains 20 residues. Per germline, CDR1 LGHNA and CDR2 YSLEER. With V trimmed by 0 bases and J by 0 bases, 11 bases remained unmatched. CDR3 DNA: TGCGCCAGCAGCCAAGATCCCGGACAGGGGGATTCTATAGCCAAAAACATTCAGTACTTC. Translated, it gives CASSQDPGQGDSIAKNIQYF.

This clone is a singleton in its sample. V and J are TRBV19 and TRBJ1-1, with a weak D call TRBD1 (5 bases). V gave up 7 bases and J gave up 1 base, with 16 bases separating them. The V gene's germline CDR1 is LNHDA and CDR2 SQIVND (reference sequence). The CDR3 spans 15 residues. The chain's CDR3 is CASTNPGDPNTEAFF. For the CDR3, the DNA is TGTGCCAGTACTAACCCGGGGGACCCGAACACTGAAGCTTTCTTT.

The chain carries TRBV2 and TRBJ2-7; 9 nucleotides agree with TRBD1. The V and J ends lost 5 bases and 2 bases, in that order; junction bases with no gene match: 7. CDR1 SNHLY and CDR2 FYNNEI come from the germline V gene. CDR3 length equals 15 residues. CDR3 DNA sequence: TGTGCCAGCAGTAGGGACAGGGTTGGTACCTACGAGCAGTACTTC. This translates into CASSRDRVGTYEQYF.

This chain joins TRBV5-1 and TRBJ1-2; no firm D call. Trimming took 2 bases from V and 6 from J, leaving 8 bases between them. CDR1 and CDR2 from the germline V gene are SGHRS and YFSETQ. The CDR3 totals 12 residues. The CDR3 DNA reads TGCGCCAGCAGCTTTGAGGGCGATGGCTACACCTTC. Amino acids: CASSFEGDGYTF.

CDR3 amino acids: CASSPAGTDTQYF. The CDR3 nucleotides read TGTGCCAGCAGTCCAGCGGGCACAGATACGCAGTATTTT. The chain couples TRBV28 to TRBJ2-3; the D gene is possibly TRBD2 (5 bases). The germline V gene has CDR1 MDHEN and CDR2 SYDVKM. The CDR3 loop spans 13 amino acids. V was trimmed by 5 bases and J by 1 base, leaving 7 bases between them.

The chain is built from TRBV19 and TRBJ1-5, with TRBD1 matching 10 bases. Per germline, CDR1 LNHDA and CDR2 SQIVND (reference sequence). Trimming at V came to 7 bases and at J to 1 base, leaving 7 bases not matched to a gene. There are 16 residues in the CDR3. This chain's CDR3 is CASITTGGRSNQPQHF. CDR3 in DNA: TGTGCCAGTATCACGACAGGGGGCCGGAGCAATCAGCCCCAGCATTTT.

The rearrangement uses TRBV4-1 and TRBJ1-1; TRBD1 might be the D (5 bases). The CDR3 is 13 amino acids. Trimming took off 3 bases at V and 1 base at J, with 6 bases between the two ends. Germline-derived CDR1 and CDR2 are MGHRA and YSYEKL. The CDR3 protein is CASSHQGNTEAFF. The DNA of the CDR3 is TGCGCCAGCAGCCATCAGGGGAACACTGAAGCTTTCTTT.

This chain connects TRBV9 to TRBJ1-1, with TRBD1 matching over 7 bases. Germline CDR1 SGDLS, CDR2 YYNGEE. This CDR3 contains 14 residues. The V and J ends lost 1 base and 1 base, in that order; junction bases with no gene match: 1. This CDR3 reads CASSVRTGNTEAFF. The CDR3 bases are TGTGCCAGCAGCGTAAGGACAGGGAACACTGAAGCTTTCTTT.

This clone is a singleton in its sample. The chain couples TRBV12-3 or TRBV12-4 to TRBJ1-6; D unresolved. This CDR3 contains 12 residues. V lost 5 bases and J 7 bases, leaving 6 bases between the germline ends. CDR3 residues: CASSPVNSPLHF. The CDR3 DNA is TGTGCCAGCAGTCCCGTCAATTCACCCCTCCACTTT.

The chain joins TRBV3-1 (or the pseudogene TRBV3-2) to TRBJ2-5, with 12 bases matching TRBD2. The V and J ends lost 10 bases and 5 bases, in that order; junction bases with no gene match: 5. There are 13 residues in the CDR3. Germline assignment: CDR1 LGHDT and CDR2 YNNKEL (reference sequence). The CDR3 DNA reads as TGTGCCACCCGGACTAGCGGGGTGGAGACCCAGTACTTC. Encoded protein: CATRTSGVETQYF.

The chain carries TRBV6-2 or TRBV6-3 and TRBJ2-5, with D unresolved. CDR3 size: 11 residues. CDR1 is MNHEY and CDR2 is SVGEGT in the germline V gene. V dropped 5 bases and J dropped 3 bases, with 4 bases sitting between them. The CDR3 spells CASSREETQYF. In nucleotides, the CDR3 is TGTGCCAGCAGTCGCGAAGAGACCCAGTACTTC.

The chain has TRBV14 and TRBJ1-6; perhaps TRBD1 as D (5 bases). Germline V lookup: CDR1 SGHDN, CDR2 FVKESK. The CDR3 spans 16 residues. The V end lost 2 bases, the J end lost 10 bases, and 18 bases lay between the germline ends. The CDR3 DNA reads TGTGCCAGCAGCCAAAGCGGGGGGAAGAGCGCATCACCCCTCCACTTT. Encoded protein: CASSQSGGKSASPLHF.

This sequence joins TRBV5-4 and TRBJ2-1; 9 bases are a match to TRBD1. J was trimmed by 7 bases and V by 2 bases; bases with no gene match: 10. The CDR3 spans 16 residues. The V gene's germline CDR1 is SGHNT and CDR2 YYREEE (reference sequence). CDR3 DNA sequence: TGTGCCAGCAGCTTACCGGGACAGGGTATCACAAATGAGCAGTTCTTC. Its translation is CASSLPGQGITNEQFF.

The genes are TRBV7-2 and TRBJ1-2, with D maybe TRBD1 (6 bases). Germline CDR1 reads SGHTA; CDR2 reads FQGNSA. The CDR3 totals 15 residues. V was cut by 5 bases and J by 0 bases, with 13 bases left in between. CDR3 nucleotide sequence: TGTGCCAGCAGCCTCGAGGGGGGGGCTAACTATGGCTACACCTTC. This translates into CASSLEGGANYGYTF.

The chain employs TRBV7-9 and TRBJ2-1; D remains ambiguous. Germline loops: CDR1 SEHNR, CDR2 FQNEAQ (reference sequence). CDR3 size: 14 residues. Trimming cost V 5 bases and J 3 bases, with 11 bases left between them. The CDR3, as DNA: TGTGCCAGCAGCCCGAGAAACCTCTACAATGAGCAGTTCTTC. It specifies CASSPRNLYNEQFF.

J is TRBJ1-2 and V is TRBV5-1; D remains ambiguous. Germline-derived CDR1 and CDR2 are SGHRS and YFSETQ. Trimming removed 4 bases at V and 2 bases at J, with 12 bases between. The CDR3 spans 14 residues. The CDR3 loop is CASSPSGSNYGYTF. The DNA for the CDR3 is TGCGCCAGCAGCCCCTCGGGTTCGAACTATGGCTACACCTTC.

The V gene is TRBV9, the J gene TRBJ2-3; 8 nucleotides align to TRBD1. Germline CDR1 and CDR2: SGDLS and YYNGEE. Trimming at V came to 0 bases and at J to 6 bases, leaving 6 bases not matched to a gene. CDR3 length: 15 amino acids. CDR3 sequence: CASSVAGRGPDTQYF. CDR3 coding DNA: TGTGCCAGCAGCGTAGCGGGCAGGGGGCCGGATACGCAGTATTTT. Filled out from reference TRBV9 and TRBJ2-3, the complete variable domain reads DSGVTQTPKHLITATGQRVTLRCSPRSGDLSVYWYQQSLDQGLQFLIQYYNGEERAKGNILERFSAQQFPDLHSELNLSSLELGDSALYFCASSVAGRGPDTQYFGPGTRLTVL.

The V and J genes are TRBV5-6 and TRBJ1-5, with 8 nucleotides matching TRBD1. CDR1 is SGHDT, CDR2 YYEEEE, per germline. This CDR3 contains 14 residues. Trimming took 1 base from V and 5 from J; bases not matched to a gene: 2. CDR3 nucleotides: TGTGCCAGCAGCTTGCGGACAGGGCATCAGCCCCAGCATTTT. Protein product: CASSLRTGHQPQHF.

This chain connects TRBV12-3 or TRBV12-4 to TRBJ2-7; D is unresolved. CDR3 size: 13 residues. V dropped 4 bases and J dropped 2 bases, with 9 bases sitting between them. Here the CDR3 DNA reads TGTGCCAGCAGTTATTCCCTACCCTACGAGCAGTACTTC. It encodes CASSYSLPYEQYF.

The chain links TRBV28 to TRBJ2-7; 7 bases match TRBD2. CDR1 and CDR2 (germline): MDHEN, SYDVKM. This CDR3 region has 15 residues. J lost 4 bases, V lost 3 bases, and 9 bases had no gene match. This CDR3 reads CASSFHGLGAYEQYF. The CDR3 bases are TGTGCCAGCAGTTTTCACGGACTAGGCGCATACGAGCAGTACTTC. The full variable domain, its missing parts supplied by reference TRBV28 and TRBJ2-7, is DVKVTQSSRYLVKRTGEKVFLECVQDMDHENMFWYRQDPGLGLRLIYFSYDVKMKEKGDIPEGYSVSREKKERFSLILESASTNQTSMYLCASSFHGLGAYEQYFGPGTRLTVT.

The chain joins TRBV6-5 to TRBJ2-7; D may be TRBD1 (6 bases). Trimming pared 7 bases from V and 6 bases from J, leaving 13 bases between. Germline V gives CDR1 MNHEY, CDR2 SVGAGI. The CDR3 extends over 12 amino acids. The DNA of the CDR3 is TGTGCCAGCACCAATACAGGGATCGAGCAGTACTTC. This translates into CASTNTGIEQYF.

The J gene is TRBJ1-1, the V gene TRBV29-1, with D possibly TRBD1 on 5 matching bases. Trimming cost V 4 bases and J 1 base, with 13 bases left between them. The CDR3 runs 14 residues. CDR1 is SQVTM, CDR2 ANQGSEA, per germline. In DNA form, the CDR3 reads TGCAGCGTTGTGTCAGGGTATGCGAACACTGAAGCTTTCTTT. Translation gives CSVVSGYANTEAFF.

The V and J genes are TRBV10-3 and TRBJ2-7, with 7 bases matching TRBD1. CDR3 length: 13 residues. The junction had 9 bases not matched to a gene; V was cut back by 8 bases and J by 5 bases. Per the germline V gene, CDR1 is ENHRY and CDR2 is SYGVKD. The CDR3 reads CAISPRGQDEQYF. The CDR3 coding sequence is TGTGCCATCTCCCCTAGGGGGCAGGACGAGCAGTACTTC.

This chain links TRBV24-1 with TRBJ2-3, with D possibly being TRBD1 (5 bases). Deletions cut 4 bases from V and 0 bases from J, with 10 bases between. CDR3 size: 15 residues. CDR1 KGHDR and CDR2 SFDVKD come from the germline V gene. The CDR3 coding sequence is TGTGCCACCAGTGACAGGGTGGAGAGCACAGATACGCAGTATTTT. Translating it yields CATSDRVESTDTQYF.

The V call is TRBV15, the J call TRBJ2-5; perhaps TRBD1 as D (6 bases). Germline V gives CDR1 LNHNV, CDR2 YYDKDF (reference sequence). The ends were cut back, 0 bases at V and 5 bases at J, with 16 bases in the middle. The CDR3 has 16 amino acids. The CDR3 protein is CATSRDRVARGETQYF. CDR3 sequence (DNA): TGTGCCACCAGCAGAGATAGGGTAGCGAGGGGGGAGACCCAGTACTTC.

Written as DNA, the CDR3 is TGTGCCAGCACCCCACCCCCGGGACAGCGATCCCCTGTAGCCCGCACAGATACGCAGTATTTT. Translated, it gives CASTPPPGQRSPVARTDTQYF. The V and J genes are TRBV28 and TRBJ2-3, with 7 positions matching TRBD1. This CDR3 spans 21 amino acids. Germline CDR1 is MDHEN and CDR2 is SYDVKM. V lost 7 bases, J lost 1 base, and 26 bases stayed unmatched.

This clone appeared once. The chain employs TRBV5-1 and TRBJ2-7; 8 bases fit TRBD1. After removal of 2 bases from V and 4 bases from J, the junction contained 5 bases not matched to a gene. The CDR3 has 14 residues. Germline loops: CDR1 SGHRS, CDR2 YFSETQ. The CDR3 DNA follows: TGCGCCAGCAGCTTCAATACAGGGGGATACGAGCAGTACTTC. Amino acids: CASSFNTGGYEQYF.

CDR3 coding DNA: TGTGCCAGCAGCTTAGACGGAGGAGGCAATCAGCCCCAGCATTTT. Translating it yields CASSLDGGGNQPQHF. The chain couples TRBV7-8 to TRBJ1-5, with unresolved D. V was trimmed by 1 base and J by 2 bases, leaving 9 bases between them. CDR3 length: 15 amino acids. In germline, CDR1 is SGHVS, CDR2 FQNEAQ.

The rearrangement links TRBV24-1 to TRBJ2-2, with TRBD1 matching 8 bases. Trimming cost V 0 bases and J 0 bases; bases outside gene matches: 23. The CDR3 covers 24 residues. Germline assignment: CDR1 KGHDR and CDR2 SFDVKD. The chain's CDR3 is CATSDLLSRHHCQQGESNTGELFF. As DNA, the CDR3 is TGTGCCACCAGTGATTTGCTCTCAAGGCACCATTGTCAACAGGGGGAATCGAACACCGGGGAGCTGTTTTTT.